These 9 T cell receptor beta chains originate from one sample sequenced in a study of cytomegalovirus exposure and HLA in healthy donors. The PCR contained 60 Vbeta and 13 Jbeta primers. The repertoire was sequenced with immunoSEQ multiplex PCR; TCRdb's copy has only in-frame clones and lacks some. The sample lists about 160,000 clones; about 77% were seen once. Sequenced sample: PBMCs. Source of these receptors: a male donor in good health and CMV-seropositive.

This clone occurred a few times. The chain couples TRBV6-1 to TRBJ1-2; D is uncertain. Trimming shortened V by 3 bases and J by 3 bases, and 8 bases separated the two germline ends. CDR1 MNHNS and CDR2 SASEGT come from the germline V gene. This CDR3 is built from 13 residues. The CDR3 DNA follows: TGTGCCAGCAGTGATGGCAGGTACTATGGCTACACCTTC. Its protein product is CASSDGRYYGYTF.

This clone appeared a few times. This chain connects TRBV6-5 to TRBJ2-6; D gene unclear. The germline gives CDR1 MNHEY, CDR2 SVGAGI. V gave up 5 bases and J gave up 3 bases, with 11 bases separating them. This CDR3 spans 15 amino acids. CDR3 coding DNA: TGTGCCAGCAGTGCACGTACAGATGGGGCCAACGTCCTGACTTTC. Translated, it gives CASSARTDGANVLTF.

CDR3 protein: CASNQGQPARQYF. Here the CDR3 DNA reads TGTGCCAGCAACCAGGGGCAGCCTGCGCGGCAGTACTTC. This sequence joins TRBV2 and TRBJ2-7, with a possible D match to TRBD1 (6 bases). With 7 bases removed from V and 9 bases from J, the gap between germline ends came to 19 bases. The CDR3 extends over 13 amino acids. Germline V gives CDR1 SNHLY, CDR2 FYNNEI.

The rearrangement links TRBV5-6 to TRBJ2-7; D remains ambiguous. The CDR3 consists of 13 residues. CDR1 and CDR2 from the germline V gene are SGHDT and YYEEEE. V was pared by 1 base and J by 9 bases, with 14 bases between. Here the CDR3 reads CASSLWSGPGQYF. The CDR3, as DNA: TGTGCCAGCAGCTTGTGGTCAGGTCCCGGGCAGTACTTC.

As regards this clone: One end of the junction varies from germline; a read error may be responsible. V gene TRBV7-9 combines with J gene TRBJ2-1; 8 nucleotides match TRBD2. Per germline, CDR1 SEHNR and CDR2 FQNEAQ (reference sequence). The CDR3 is 17 residues long. The CDR3 DNA is TGTTCCAGCAGCTTAGTAGAGCGGGGGTGGTTAAACAATGAGCAGTTCTTC. Its translation: CSSSLVERGWLNNEQFF.

This clone has just one count. The rearrangement joins TRBV7-9 to TRBJ2-1; a possible D gene is TRBD2 (5 bases). CDR3 size: 15 residues. Trimming cost V 3 bases and J 7 bases, with 16 bases left between them. In germline, CDR1 is SEHNR, CDR2 FQNEAQ (reference sequence). CDR3 loop: CASSFSTRARNEQFF. The CDR3 DNA is TGTGCCAGCAGCTTTAGTACTAGAGCGCGGAATGAGCAGTTCTTC.

V and J are TRBV4-3 and TRBJ2-7; 8 nucleotides agree with TRBD2. This CDR3 is built from 16 residues. CDR1 LGHNA and CDR2 YSLEER come from the germline V gene. V gave up 0 bases and J gave up 7 bases; unmatched junction bases: 11. CDR3 residues: CASSQDRIGGAWEQYF. For the CDR3, the DNA is TGCGCCAGCAGCCAAGATCGCATCGGGGGGGCATGGGAGCAGTACTTC.

V gene TRBV7-2 combines with J gene TRBJ2-5, with 7 nucleotides matching TRBD2. Germline trimming cut 5 bases from V and 5 bases from J; bases unmatched to any gene: 8. The CDR3 length is 14 residues. From germline, CDR1 is SGHTA and CDR2 FQGNSA. The chain's CDR3 is CASSPQGGKETQYF. The CDR3 DNA is TGTGCCAGCAGCCCTCAGGGAGGGAAGGAGACCCAGTACTTC.

The chain is built from TRBV29-1 and TRBJ2-3, with D possibly being TRBD1 (5 bases). V lost 7 bases, J lost 6 bases, and 8 bases lay in between. Germline-derived CDR1 and CDR2 are SQVTM and ANQGSEA. The CDR3 length is 10 residues. As DNA, the CDR3 is TGCAGCGCAGGGTTCGATACGCAGTATTTT. It is translated as CSAGFDTQYF.